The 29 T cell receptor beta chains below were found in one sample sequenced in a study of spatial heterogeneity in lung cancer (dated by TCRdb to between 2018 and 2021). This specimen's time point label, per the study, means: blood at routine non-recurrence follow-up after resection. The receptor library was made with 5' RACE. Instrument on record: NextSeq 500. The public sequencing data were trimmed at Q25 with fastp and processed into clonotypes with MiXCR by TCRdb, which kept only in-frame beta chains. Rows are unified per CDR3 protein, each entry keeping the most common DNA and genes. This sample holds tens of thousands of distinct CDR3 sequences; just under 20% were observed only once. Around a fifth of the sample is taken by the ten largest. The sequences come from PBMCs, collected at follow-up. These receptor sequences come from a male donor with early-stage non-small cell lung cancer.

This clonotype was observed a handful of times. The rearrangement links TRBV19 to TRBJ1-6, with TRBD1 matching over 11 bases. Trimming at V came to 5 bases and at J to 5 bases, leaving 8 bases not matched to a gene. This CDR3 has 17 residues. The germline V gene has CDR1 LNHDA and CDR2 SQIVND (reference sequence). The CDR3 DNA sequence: TGTGCCAGTAGTCTCTCCGGGACAGGGGGAGATAATTCACCCCTCCACTTT. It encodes CASSLSGTGGDNSPLHF.

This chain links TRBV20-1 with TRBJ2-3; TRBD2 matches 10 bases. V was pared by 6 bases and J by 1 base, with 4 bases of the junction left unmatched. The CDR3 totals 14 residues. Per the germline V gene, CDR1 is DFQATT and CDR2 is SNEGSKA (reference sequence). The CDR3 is CSAETSGGTDTQYF. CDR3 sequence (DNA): TGCAGTGCAGAAACTAGCGGGGGCACAGATACGCAGTATTTT.

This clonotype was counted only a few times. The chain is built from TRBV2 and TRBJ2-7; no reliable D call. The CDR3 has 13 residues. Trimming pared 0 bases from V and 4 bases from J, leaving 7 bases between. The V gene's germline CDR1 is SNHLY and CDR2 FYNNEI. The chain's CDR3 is CASSEALFYEQYF. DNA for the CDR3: TGTGCCAGCAGTGAAGCCCTCTTTTACGAGCAGTACTTC.

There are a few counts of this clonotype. DNA for the CDR3: TGTGCCAGCCGGTCGAGACAGGGATTTAGCGAGCAGTTCTTC. Its protein is CASRSRQGFSEQFF. V and J are TRBV11-1 and TRBJ2-1; 7 bases are shared with TRBD1. Germline lookup yields CDR1 SGHAT and CDR2 FQDESV (reference sequence). The CDR3 totals 14 residues. V was clipped by 8 bases and J by 10 bases; unmatched bases: 14.

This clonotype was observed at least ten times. The DNA of the CDR3 is TGTGCCGCGAGGGACAGAACCTACGAGCAGTACTTC. This encodes CAARDRTYEQYF. The chain uses TRBV27 and TRBJ2-7, with 7 positions matching TRBD1. The CDR3 is 12 residues long. Trimming at V came to 11 bases and at J to 2 bases, leaving 6 bases not matched to a gene. Looked up from germline, CDR1 is MNHEY and CDR2 is SMNVEV (reference sequence).

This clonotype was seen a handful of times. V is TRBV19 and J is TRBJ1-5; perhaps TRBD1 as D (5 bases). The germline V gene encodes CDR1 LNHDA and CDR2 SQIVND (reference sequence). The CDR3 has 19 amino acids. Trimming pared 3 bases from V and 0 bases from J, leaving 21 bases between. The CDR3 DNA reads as TGTGCCAGTAGTATGCGGGTGGGGCAGCGCCACTATAGCAATCAGCCCCAGCATTTT. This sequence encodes CASSMRVGQRHYSNQPQHF.

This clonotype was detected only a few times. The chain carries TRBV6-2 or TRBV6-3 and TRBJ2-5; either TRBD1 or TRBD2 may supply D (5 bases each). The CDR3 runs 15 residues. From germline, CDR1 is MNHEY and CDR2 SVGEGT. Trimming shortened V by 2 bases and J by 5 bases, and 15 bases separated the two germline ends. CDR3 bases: TGTGCCAGCAGTTACGAAGGGGCGGGCGAGGAGACCCAGTACTTC. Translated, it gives CASSYEGAGEETQYF.

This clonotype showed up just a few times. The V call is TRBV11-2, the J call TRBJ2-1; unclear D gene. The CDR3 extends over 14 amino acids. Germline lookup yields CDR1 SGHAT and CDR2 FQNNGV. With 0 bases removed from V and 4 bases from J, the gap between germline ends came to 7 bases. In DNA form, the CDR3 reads TGTGCCAGCAGCTTAGAGATTGGATACAATGAGCAGTTCTTC. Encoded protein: CASSLEIGYNEQFF.

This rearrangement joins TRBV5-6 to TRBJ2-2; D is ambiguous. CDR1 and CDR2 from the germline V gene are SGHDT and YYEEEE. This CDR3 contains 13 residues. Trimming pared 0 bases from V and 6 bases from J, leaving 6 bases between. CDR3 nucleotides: TGTGCCAGCAGCTTGGGTCGGGCCGGGGAGCTGTTTTTT. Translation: CASSLGRAGELFF. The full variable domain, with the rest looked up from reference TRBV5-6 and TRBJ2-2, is DAGVTQSPTHLIKTRGQQVTLRCSPKSGHDTVSWYQQALGQGPQFIFQYYEEEERQRGNFPDRFSGHQFPNYSSELNVNALLLGDSALYLCASSLGRAGELFFGEGSRLTVL.

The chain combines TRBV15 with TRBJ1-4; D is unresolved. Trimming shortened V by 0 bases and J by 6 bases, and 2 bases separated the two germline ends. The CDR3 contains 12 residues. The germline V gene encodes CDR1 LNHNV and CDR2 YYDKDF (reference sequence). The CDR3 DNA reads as TGTGCCACCAGCAGAGATGATGAAAAACTGTTTTTT. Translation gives CATSRDDEKLFF.

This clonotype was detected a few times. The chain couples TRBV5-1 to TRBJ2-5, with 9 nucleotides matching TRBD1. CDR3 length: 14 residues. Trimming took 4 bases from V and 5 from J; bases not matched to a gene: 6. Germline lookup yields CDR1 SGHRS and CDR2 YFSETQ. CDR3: CASSVQGAWETQYF. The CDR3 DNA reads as TGCGCCAGCAGCGTACAGGGGGCATGGGAGACCCAGTACTTC.

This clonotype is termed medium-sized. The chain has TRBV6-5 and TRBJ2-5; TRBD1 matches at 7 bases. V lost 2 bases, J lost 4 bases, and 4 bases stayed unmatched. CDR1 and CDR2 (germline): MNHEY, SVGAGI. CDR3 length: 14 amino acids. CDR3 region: CASSYRDSRETQYF. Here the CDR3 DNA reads TGTGCCAGCAGTTACCGGGACAGTAGAGAGACCCAGTACTTC.

CDR3 bases: TGTGCCACTATGGACGGGGGGTCCACTGAAGCTTTCTTT. It is translated as CATMDGGSTEAFF. V and J are TRBV6-2 or TRBV6-3 and TRBJ1-1; possible D gene TRBD1, 5 bases. The V gene's germline CDR1 is MNHEY and CDR2 SVGEGT. Deletions cut 10 bases from V and 4 bases from J, with 16 bases between. This CDR3 comprises 13 residues.

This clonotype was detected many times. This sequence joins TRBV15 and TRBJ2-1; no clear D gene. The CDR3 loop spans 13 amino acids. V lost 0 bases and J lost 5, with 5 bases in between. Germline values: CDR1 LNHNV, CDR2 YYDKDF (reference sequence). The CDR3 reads CATSRDVNNEQFF. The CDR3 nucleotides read TGTGCCACCAGCAGAGATGTTAACAATGAGCAGTTCTTC.

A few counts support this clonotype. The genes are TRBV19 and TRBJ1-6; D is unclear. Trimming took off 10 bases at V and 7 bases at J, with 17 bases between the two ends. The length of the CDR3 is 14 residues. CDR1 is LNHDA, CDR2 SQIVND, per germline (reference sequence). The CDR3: CATKARGINSPLHF. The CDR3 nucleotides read TGTGCCACCAAAGCGAGAGGGATCAATTCACCCCTCCACTTT. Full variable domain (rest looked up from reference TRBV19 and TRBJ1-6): DGGITQSPKYLFRKEGQNVTLSCEQNLNHDAMYWYRQDPGQGLRLIYYSQIVNDFQKGDIAEGYSVSREKKESFPLTVTSAQKNPTAFYLCATKARGINSPLHFGNGTRLTVT.

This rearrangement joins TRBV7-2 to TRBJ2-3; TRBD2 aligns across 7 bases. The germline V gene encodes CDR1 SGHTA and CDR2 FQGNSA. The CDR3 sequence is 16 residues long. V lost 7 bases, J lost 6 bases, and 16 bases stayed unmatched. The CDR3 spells CASMGQAGDVKDTQYF. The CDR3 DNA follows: TGTGCCAGCATGGGTCAGGCGGGAGACGTCAAGGATACGCAGTATTTT.

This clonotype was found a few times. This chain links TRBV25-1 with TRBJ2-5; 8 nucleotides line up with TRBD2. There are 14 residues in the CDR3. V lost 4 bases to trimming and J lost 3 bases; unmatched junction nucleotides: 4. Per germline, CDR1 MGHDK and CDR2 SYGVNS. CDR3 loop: CASSVVGGEETQYF. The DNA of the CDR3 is TGTGCCAGCAGTGTCGTCGGGGGGGAAGAGACCCAGTACTTC.

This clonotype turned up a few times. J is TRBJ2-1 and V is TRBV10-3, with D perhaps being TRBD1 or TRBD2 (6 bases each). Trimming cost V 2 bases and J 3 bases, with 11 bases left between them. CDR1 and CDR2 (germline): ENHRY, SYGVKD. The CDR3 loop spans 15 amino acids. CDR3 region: CAISERQEGYNEQFF. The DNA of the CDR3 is TGTGCCATCAGTGAGCGACAGGAGGGCTACAATGAGCAGTTCTTC.

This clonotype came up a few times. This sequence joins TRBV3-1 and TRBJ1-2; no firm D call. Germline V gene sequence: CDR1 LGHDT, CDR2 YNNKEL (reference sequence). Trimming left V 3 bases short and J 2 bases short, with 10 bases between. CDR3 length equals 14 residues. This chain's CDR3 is CASSHTEGNYGYTF. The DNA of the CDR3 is TGTGCCAGCAGCCATACTGAGGGAAACTATGGCTACACCTTC.

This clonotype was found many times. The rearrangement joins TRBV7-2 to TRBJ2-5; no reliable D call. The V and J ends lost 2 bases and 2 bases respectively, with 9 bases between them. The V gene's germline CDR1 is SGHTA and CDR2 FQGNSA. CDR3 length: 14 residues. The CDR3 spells CASSLMAAQETQYF. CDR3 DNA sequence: TGTGCCAGCAGCTTAATGGCTGCTCAAGAGACCCAGTACTTC.

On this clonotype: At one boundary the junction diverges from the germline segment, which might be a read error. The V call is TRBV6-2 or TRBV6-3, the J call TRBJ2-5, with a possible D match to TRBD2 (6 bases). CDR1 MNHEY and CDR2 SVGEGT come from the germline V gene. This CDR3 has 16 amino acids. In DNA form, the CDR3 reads TGTGCCAGCAGCTACTACCTTGGACGTGGGGGGGAGACCCAGTACTTC. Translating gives CASSYYLGRGGETQYF.

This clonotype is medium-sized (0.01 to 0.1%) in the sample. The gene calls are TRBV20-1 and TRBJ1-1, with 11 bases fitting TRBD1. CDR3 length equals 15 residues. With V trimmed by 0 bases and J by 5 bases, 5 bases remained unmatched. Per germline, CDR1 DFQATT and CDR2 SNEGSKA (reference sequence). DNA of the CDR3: TGCAGTGCTAGAGATACGGACAGGGGGCCAACTGAAGCTTTCTTT. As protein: CSARDTDRGPTEAFF.

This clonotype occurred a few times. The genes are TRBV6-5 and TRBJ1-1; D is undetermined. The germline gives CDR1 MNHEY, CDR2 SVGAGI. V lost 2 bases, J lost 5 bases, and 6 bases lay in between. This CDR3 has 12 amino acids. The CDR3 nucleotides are TGTGCCAGCAGTTACGGGAGAACTGAAGCTTTCTTT. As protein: CASSYGRTEAFF.

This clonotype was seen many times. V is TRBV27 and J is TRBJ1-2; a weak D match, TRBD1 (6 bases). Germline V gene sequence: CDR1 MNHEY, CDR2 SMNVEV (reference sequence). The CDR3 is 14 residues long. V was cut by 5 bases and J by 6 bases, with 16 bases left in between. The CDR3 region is CASSPLTGSNGYTF. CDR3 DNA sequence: TGTGCCAGCAGTCCTTTAACAGGGTCGAATGGCTACACCTTC.

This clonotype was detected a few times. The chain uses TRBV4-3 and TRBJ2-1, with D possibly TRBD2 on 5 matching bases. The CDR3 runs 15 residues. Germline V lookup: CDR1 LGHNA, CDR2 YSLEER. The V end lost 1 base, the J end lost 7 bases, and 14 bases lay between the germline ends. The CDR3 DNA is TGCGCCAGCAGCCAAGGGTACAACGGGGTGAATGAGCAGTTCTTC. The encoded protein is CASSQGYNGVNEQFF.

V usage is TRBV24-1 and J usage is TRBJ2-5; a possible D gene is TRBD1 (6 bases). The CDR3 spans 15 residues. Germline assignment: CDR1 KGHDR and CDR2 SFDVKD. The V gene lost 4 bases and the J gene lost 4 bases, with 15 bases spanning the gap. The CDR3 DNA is TGTGCCACCAGTGACTCCGATGTAGGGGGAGAGACCCAGTACTTC. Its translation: CATSDSDVGGETQYF.

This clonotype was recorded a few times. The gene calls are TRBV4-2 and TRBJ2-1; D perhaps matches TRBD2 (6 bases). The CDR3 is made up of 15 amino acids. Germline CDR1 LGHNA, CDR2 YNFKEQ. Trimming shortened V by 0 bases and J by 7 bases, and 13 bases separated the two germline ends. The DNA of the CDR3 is TGTGCCAGCAGCCAAGAAGGCGCGGGGTGGAATGAGCAGTTCTTC. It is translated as CASSQEGAGWNEQFF.

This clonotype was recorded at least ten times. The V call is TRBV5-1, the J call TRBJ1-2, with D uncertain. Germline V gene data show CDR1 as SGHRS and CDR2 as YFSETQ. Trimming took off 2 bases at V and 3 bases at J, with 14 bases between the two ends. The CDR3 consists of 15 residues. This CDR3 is CASSFNPGYDYGYTF. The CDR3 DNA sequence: TGCGCCAGCAGCTTCAACCCGGGGTACGACTATGGCTACACCTTC.

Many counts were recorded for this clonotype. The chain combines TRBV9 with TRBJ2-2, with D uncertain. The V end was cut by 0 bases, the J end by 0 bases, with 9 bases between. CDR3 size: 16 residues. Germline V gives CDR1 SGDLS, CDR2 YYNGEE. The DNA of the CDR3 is TGTGCCAGCAGCGTAGAGAAGAACGCGAACACCGGGGAGCTGTTTTTT. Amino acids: CASSVEKNANTGELFF. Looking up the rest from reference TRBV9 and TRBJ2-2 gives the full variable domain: DSGVTQTPKHLITATGQRVTLRCSPRSGDLSVYWYQQSLDQGLQFLIQYYNGEERAKGNILERFSAQQFPDLHSELNLSSLELGDSALYFCASSVEKNANTGELFFGEGSRLTVL.